Presented here are 21 T cell receptor beta chains from one specimen sequenced in a study of shared clonotypes between healthy human individuals. Only in-frame clones appear in the TCRdb table, and some are missing; sequencing was by immunoSEQ multiplex PCR. The sample yields about 2.5 million clones, just under 95% seen once. Sequenced sample: naive CD4+ T cells from PBMCs. The subset is: CD45RA+ positively selected. Receptors originate from a man aged 18 to 30 in good health. Some clones in this sample may be carry-over from other donors' samples.

This clone appeared a few times. The chain combines TRBV5-1 with TRBJ1-2; a weak D match, TRBD1 (6 bases). This CDR3 region has 15 residues. Trimming cost V 4 bases and J 4 bases, with 17 bases left between them. Germline CDR1 and CDR2: SGHRS and YFSETQ. The CDR3 loop is CASSPGTTQPYGYTF. CDR3 coding DNA: TGCGCCAGCAGCCCCGGGACAACACAACCCTATGGCTACACCTTC.

The chain joins TRBV6-6 to TRBJ2-7, with a possible D match to TRBD1 (6 bases). V lost 2 bases and J lost 4, with 15 bases in between. Germline V CDR1 and CDR2: MNHNY, SVGAGI (reference sequence). The CDR3 has 15 amino acids. CDR3 region: CASSYGAGEKYEQYF. The CDR3 nucleotides read TGTGCCAGCAGTTACGGGGCAGGGGAGAAATACGAGCAGTACTTC.

As for this clone: The same CDR3 arises from other DNA sequences in this sample as well. This sequence joins TRBV5-1 and TRBJ1-2; D unresolved. Germline CDR1 and CDR2: SGHRS and YFSETQ. V gave up 0 bases and J gave up 4 bases, with 4 bases separating them. The CDR3 is 12 residues long. In DNA, the CDR3 is TGCGCCAGCAGCTTGGAAAGCTATGGCTACACCTTC. It specifies CASSLESYGYTF.

V and J are TRBV10-3 and TRBJ1-5; TRBD1 agrees at 7 bases. Unmatched junction bases numbered 14, after V lost 6 bases and J lost 0 bases. The CDR3 consists of 18 residues. Looked up from germline, CDR1 is ENHRY and CDR2 is SYGVKD. The CDR3 here is CAISANLGTANSNQPQHF. The CDR3, as DNA: TGTGCCATCAGCGCAAATCTGGGGACAGCTAATAGCAATCAGCCCCAGCATTTT.

The genes are TRBV9 and TRBJ2-1; no firm D call. This CDR3 is 15 amino acids long. Germline V gives CDR1 SGDLS, CDR2 YYNGEE. V lost 4 bases and J 4 bases, leaving 15 bases between the germline ends. The CDR3, as DNA: TGTGCCAGCAGCCTAACTGGGTCGAAGTACAATGAGCAGTTCTTC. Translation gives CASSLTGSKYNEQFF.

Here the CDR3 reads CASSLPDRRSGYNSPLHF. The CDR3 DNA sequence: TGTGCCAGCAGCTTGCCGGACAGGAGGTCGGGATATAATTCACCCCTCCACTTT. This chain links TRBV5-6 with TRBJ1-6; 7 bases agree with TRBD1. The CDR3 spans 18 residues. Germline V gives CDR1 SGHDT, CDR2 YYEEEE. Trimming at V came to 1 base and at J to 4 bases, leaving 11 bases not matched to a gene.

In this sample, this clone turned up once. Other DNA sequences in the sample encode the same CDR3. The chain joins TRBV10-3 to TRBJ2-1; D ambiguous. This CDR3 has 11 residues. V dropped 8 bases and J dropped 5 bases, with 7 bases sitting between them. The V gene's germline CDR1 is ENHRY and CDR2 SYGVKD. CDR3: CAIRTDNEQFF. CDR3 sequence (DNA): TGTGCCATCCGAACGGACAATGAGCAGTTCTTC.

The chain uses TRBV7-3 and TRBJ2-1; 10 bases are a match to TRBD2. This CDR3 is 12 amino acids long. The trim removed 5 bases at V and 13 bases at J, leaving 5 bases unmatched. Germline V gives CDR1 SGHTA, CDR2 FQGTGA. This chain's CDR3 is CASSPAGGLQFF. The CDR3 bases are TGTGCCAGCAGCCCAGCGGGAGGGCTTCAGTTCTTC.

This chain joins TRBV28 and TRBJ2-1, with D hard to call. This CDR3 has 15 amino acids. The ends were cut back, 3 bases at V and 4 bases at J, with 13 bases in the middle. The germline V gene encodes CDR1 MDHEN and CDR2 SYDVKM. CDR3 coding DNA: TGTGCCAGCAGTTTGGGTCCGTGGGGATACAATGAGCAGTTCTTC. This sequence encodes CASSLGPWGYNEQFF. The complete variable domain, with remaining parts taken from reference TRBV28 and TRBJ2-1, reads DVKVTQSSRYLVKRTGEKVFLECVQDMDHENMFWYRQDPGLGLRLIYFSYDVKMKEKGDIPEGYSVSREKKERFSLILESASTNQTSMYLCASSLGPWGYNEQFFGPGTRLTVL.

The chain recombines TRBV28 with TRBJ1-5; 8 positions match TRBD1. The germline V gene encodes CDR1 MDHEN and CDR2 SYDVKM. V was pared by 3 bases and J by 0 bases, with 7 bases of the junction left unmatched. The CDR3 runs to 17 residues. CDR3 bases: TGTGCCAGCAGTTTGGACAGGGAATGGAGTAGCAATCAGCCCCAGCATTTT. Translation gives CASSLDREWSSNQPQHF.

The chain recombines TRBV4-2 with TRBJ2-1; D unclear. The CDR3 is made up of 14 amino acids. Trimming shortened V by 4 bases and J by 6 bases, and 13 bases separated the two germline ends. Per the germline V gene, CDR1 is LGHNA and CDR2 is YNFKEQ. The CDR3 DNA reads as TGTGCCAGCAGCCCTCTTATTGGATCCAATGAGCAGTTCTTC. This codes for CASSPLIGSNEQFF.

The gene calls are TRBV6-5 and TRBJ2-2, with D perhaps matching TRBD2 (6 bases). V was clipped by 2 bases and J by 5 bases, with 12 bases between them. Germline lookup yields CDR1 MNHEY and CDR2 SVGAGI. The CDR3 loop spans 15 amino acids. The CDR3 sequence: CASSYGRIKTGELFF. The CDR3 DNA reads TGTGCCAGCAGTTACGGGAGGATCAAAACCGGGGAGCTGTTTTTT.

This sequence joins TRBV30 and TRBJ2-1; 7 nucleotides agree with TRBD2. Unmatched junction bases numbered 11, after V lost 4 bases and J lost 5 bases. The CDR3 loop spans 15 amino acids. Germline lookup yields CDR1 GTSNPN and CDR2 SVGIG (reference sequence). The CDR3 bases are TGTGCCTGGATCTGGACTAGACATGGTCACAATGAGCAGTTCTTC. Translating gives CAWIWTRHGHNEQFF.

The V gene is TRBV14, the J gene TRBJ2-1, with TRBD2 matching over 9 bases. The trim removed 0 bases at V and 2 bases at J, leaving 5 bases unmatched. This CDR3 spans 17 amino acids. Germline V lookup: CDR1 SGHDN, CDR2 FVKESK. The CDR3 loop reads CASSQELAGPTYNEQFF. The CDR3 DNA reads TGTGCCAGCAGCCAAGAGCTAGCGGGACCGACCTACAATGAGCAGTTCTTC.

Note on this clone: Other DNA sequences in this sample translate to the same CDR3. V is TRBV5-1 and J is TRBJ2-2; the D call may be TRBD1 or TRBD2 (5 bases each). Looked up from germline, CDR1 is SGHRS and CDR2 is YFSETQ. The V end lost 0 bases, the J end lost 2 bases, and 8 bases lay between the germline ends. The CDR3 is made up of 15 amino acids. The CDR3 DNA reads as TGCGCCAGCAGCTTGGATGGGGGAAACACCGGGGAGCTGTTTTTT. Protein product: CASSLDGGNTGELFF.

V usage is TRBV28 and J usage is TRBJ2-1, with a tentative D call TRBD1 (7 bases). The length of the CDR3 is 15 residues. In germline, CDR1 is MDHEN, CDR2 SYDVKM. Trimming shortened V by 6 bases and J by 4 bases, and 16 bases separated the two germline ends. CDR3 DNA sequence: TGTGCCAGCAGCCCCCAGGGGGGAGGTTACAATGAGCAGTTCTTC. Protein product: CASSPQGGGYNEQFF.

V and J are TRBV6-5 and TRBJ2-7; D remains unclear. Germline CDR1 is MNHEY and CDR2 is SVGAGI. CDR3 length equals 12 residues. V lost 3 bases, J lost 6 bases, and 9 bases lay in between. The CDR3, as DNA: TGTGCCAGCAGTTATCGGCCAGTCGAGCAGTACTTC. Amino acid sequence: CASSYRPVEQYF.

The genes are TRBV27 and TRBJ1-5; no definite D call. Germline CDR1 and CDR2: MNHEY and SMNVEV (reference sequence). The V gene lost 5 bases and the J gene lost 10 bases, with 12 bases spanning the gap. The CDR3 has 12 amino acids. The CDR3 region is CASSPAAGPQHF. DNA for the CDR3: TGTGCCAGCAGTCCCGCGGCGGGACCCCAGCATTTT.

The chain has TRBV21-1 and TRBJ2-7; TRBD1 is taken as the D call from the table, unchecked against the DNA. TRBV21-1 is a recognized pseudogene. There are 18 residues in the CDR3. The CDR3 is CASSPPSRADRAGREQYF. CDR3 bases: TGTGCCAGCAGCCCACCGTCCCGGGCCGACAGGGCGGGTCGAGAGCAGTACTTC.

The rearrangement links TRBV28 to TRBJ2-1, with 9 nucleotides matching TRBD2. This CDR3 is built from 15 residues. The germline V gene has CDR1 MDHEN and CDR2 SYDVKM. The V segment lost 2 bases and the J segment 6 bases; nucleotides outside the gene matches: 5. The CDR3 DNA sequence: TGTGCCAGCAGTTTACCATTAGCGGGGGTCAATGAGCAGTTCTTC. Protein sequence: CASSLPLAGVNEQFF.

This rearrangement joins TRBV4-2 to TRBJ2-3, with D possibly being TRBD2 (5 bases). V dropped 0 bases and J dropped 1 base, with 14 bases sitting between them. Looked up from germline, CDR1 is LGHNA and CDR2 is YNFKEQ. CDR3 length: 17 residues. CDR3 DNA: TGTGCCAGCAGCCAAGATGGAGGAAGGGCCCGCACAGATACGCAGTATTTT. It codes for CASSQDGGRARTDTQYF.